The 3 T cell receptor beta chains listed next were all sequenced from one sample in a study of OX40 agonist ivuxolimab in advanced cancers. TCRdb's table, derived via immunoSEQ multiplex PCR, lists solely in-frame clones and lacks some. In the table there are around 100,000 clones, 90% of which are singletons. The sample consisted of CD4+ or CD8+ T cells sorted from blood, taken in a trial of the OX40 agonist ivuxolimab. All receptors derive from an adult with an advanced solid tumor such as melanoma, head and neck, liver or kidney cancer.

V and J are TRBV5-4 and TRBJ1-5; D gene uncertain. This CDR3 spans 14 amino acids. The V end lost 5 bases, the J end lost 1 base, and 10 bases lay between the germline ends. Germline CDR1 reads SGHNT; CDR2 reads YYREEE (reference sequence). The CDR3 sequence is CASSSFGSNQPQHF. In nucleotides, the CDR3 is TGTGCCAGCAGTTCTTTTGGGAGCAATCAGCCCCAGCATTTT.

The chain couples TRBV6-4 to TRBJ2-2; 8 positions match TRBD1. The CDR3 spans 15 residues. The germline CDR1 and CDR2 sequences are MRHNA and SNTAGT. Trimming took 6 bases from V and 7 from J; bases not matched to a gene: 10. DNA of the CDR3: TGTGCCAGCAGCTTAAATCAGGGGGCCGGCGGGGAGCTGTTTTTT. Its translation is CASSLNQGAGGELFF.

This rearrangement joins TRBV5-1 to TRBJ2-5; D is possibly TRBD1 (6 bases). Per germline, CDR1 SGHRS and CDR2 YFSETQ. The length of the CDR3 is 14 residues. V was cut by 0 bases and J by 5 bases, with 11 bases left in between. The CDR3 sequence: CASSLGNREETQYF. For the CDR3, the DNA is TGCGCCAGCAGCTTGGGTAACAGGGAGGAGACCCAGTACTTC.